This TCR beta chain is drawn from a study of T cells in Graves' hyperthyroidism and ophthalmopathy. Whole-study findings and limits: The blood repertoire included most of the expanded thyroid clonotypes above 0.001. Patients with ophthalmopathy were separated from those with stable hyperthyroidism by a 13 V-J model. In validation, the model predicted ophthalmopathy. These predictions came a median about 6 months before onset.

This clonotype has a handful of counts. Its specificity is not known. The CDR3 contains 15 residues. Germline CDR1 and CDR2: MNHNS and SASEGT. V was pared by 8 bases and J by 6 bases, with 12 bases of the junction left unmatched. Using around 10 ml of fresh peripheral blood, PBMCs were prepared. Amplification targeted TCR beta CDR3 regions from RNA transcripts. The TCR CDR3 first-round RT-PCR relied on the HTBI primer set. TCRdb recomputed calls from the multiplex PCR reads with MiXCR, one row per CDR3 protein. The table shows fewer than 400,000 distinct CDR3 sequences, with around 15% occurring only once.

This sequence was found in a man aged 50 or older with Graves' ophthalmopathy. This sequence joins TRBV6-1 and TRBJ2-1; 8 bases fit TRBD2. The specimen sequenced was blood. CDR3 protein: CASAEYGRGRNEQFF. CDR3 DNA sequence: TGTGCCAGCGCGGAGTACGGGAGGGGTCGCAATGAGCAGTTCTTC.